Listed below are T cell receptor beta chains from one sample, sequenced in a study of PD-1 blockade in classical Hodgkin lymphoma. Method: immunoSEQ multiplex PCR; TCRdb's copy keeps in-frame clones and lacks some. Among about 90,000 clones listed, about 83% were seen once. Here the sequenced sample was peripheral blood mononuclear cells (PBMCs), taken before the fourth cycle of nivolumab. These receptors were collected from a human donor with classical Hodgkin lymphoma. Both conserved end residues are part of each CDR3. The D gene is left open where the match is weak.

CDR3: CASSRQGTYEQYF
D: TRBD1
V: TRBV7-2
J: TRBJ2-7

CDR3: CAISAAEGNTQYF
D: .
V: TRBV10-3
J: TRBJ2-3

CDR3: CASSENRDGSEQYF
D: .
V: TRBV25-1
J: TRBJ2-7

CDR3: CASSPVAGGWNEQFF
D: TRBD2
V: TRBV14
J: TRBJ2-1

CDR3: CASSQDRAGEVSHTDTQYF
D: TRBD2
V: TRBV4-1
J: TRBJ2-3

CDR3: CASSAGTDNQPQHF
D: .
V: TRBV9
J: TRBJ1-5

CDR3: CASSVRRAWDEKLFF
D: .
V: TRBV6-6
J: TRBJ1-4

CDR3: CASSQDGSTDTQYF
D: .
V: TRBV4-2
J: TRBJ2-3

CDR3: CASREGALIVDEQYF
D: TRBD1
V: TRBV5-1
J: TRBJ2-7

CDR3: CASSDSIRGSGQFF
D: .
V: TRBV6-4
J: TRBJ2-1

CDR3: CASSQARQRNYGYTF
D: .
V: TRBV4-2
J: TRBJ1-2

CDR3: CASSEDRSGNTIYF
D: .
V: TRBV2
J: TRBJ1-3

CDR3: CASSLPPGANEQFF
D: .
V: TRBV28
J: TRBJ2-1

CDR3: CAWSGGGQLNYGYTF
D: TRBD1
V: TRBV30
J: TRBJ1-2

CDR3: CASSRALPSGNTIYF
D: .
V: TRBV28
J: TRBJ1-3

CDR3: CASRAGRENYGYTF
D: .
V: TRBV2
J: TRBJ1-2

CDR3: CASSLGTGGRAFF
D: TRBD1
V: TRBV5-1
J: TRBJ1-1

CDR3: CASSDNVLRVNEQFF
D: .
V: TRBV2
J: TRBJ2-1

CDR3: CATSRDLQGYQPQHF
D: TRBD1
V: TRBV15
J: TRBJ1-5

CDR3: CASSLPSAGSVDYGYTF
D: .
V: TRBV19
J: TRBJ1-2

CDR3: CSVELGSGTQYF
D: .
V: TRBV29-1
J: TRBJ2-5

CDR3: CASSLVAQETQYF
D: .
V: TRBV5-6
J: TRBJ2-5

CDR3: CASSQRAGETQYF
D: .
V: TRBV7-9
J: TRBJ2-5

CDR3: CASSPLGTGKSYEQYF
D: TRBD1
V: TRBV18
J: TRBJ2-7

CDR3: CATAPGGVNTEAFF
D: .
V: TRBV5-4
J: TRBJ1-1

CDR3: CASSPPGGSGEQYF
D: TRBD2
V: TRBV28
J: TRBJ2-7

CDR3: CASSQTGNYGYTF
D: .
V: TRBV6-6
J: TRBJ1-2

CDR3: CASSYPPGNTGELFF
D: .
V: TRBV5-6
J: TRBJ2-2

CDR3: CASSLVGDAYEQYF
D: .
V: TRBV7-2
J: TRBJ2-7

CDR3: CASSWGPPANEKLFF
D: .
V: TRBV5-1
J: TRBJ1-4